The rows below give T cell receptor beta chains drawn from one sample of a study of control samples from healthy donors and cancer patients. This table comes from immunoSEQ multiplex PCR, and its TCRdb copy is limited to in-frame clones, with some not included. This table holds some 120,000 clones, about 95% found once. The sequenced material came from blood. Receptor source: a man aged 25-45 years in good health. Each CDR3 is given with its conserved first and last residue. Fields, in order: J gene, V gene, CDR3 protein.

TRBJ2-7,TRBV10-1,CASSDRGYEQYF
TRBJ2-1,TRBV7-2,CASSQHRQTYNEQFF
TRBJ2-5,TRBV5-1,CASSLTTGGEETQYF
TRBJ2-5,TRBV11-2,CASSSRSPGGQETQYF
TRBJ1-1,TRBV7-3,CASSRGTEAFF
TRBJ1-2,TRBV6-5,CASSPTGTANYGYTF
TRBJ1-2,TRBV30,CAWRLQGGGYTF
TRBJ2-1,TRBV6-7,CASSSGREQFF
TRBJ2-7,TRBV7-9,CASSLVGQGGSYEQYF
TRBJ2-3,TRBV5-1,CASSLASETDTQYF
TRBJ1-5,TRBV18,CASPSRTGEGQPQHF
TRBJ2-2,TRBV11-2,CASSLARGAWMAGELFF
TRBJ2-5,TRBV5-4,CASSSTSGDQETQYF
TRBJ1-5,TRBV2,CASSEMTGYQPQHF
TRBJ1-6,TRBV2,CASSAGGANSPLHF
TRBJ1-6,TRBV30,CAWSVNSPLHF
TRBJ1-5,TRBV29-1,CSVSTGTTNQPQHF
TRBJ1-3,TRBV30,CASGGASGNTIYF